This TCR beta chain was sequenced during a study of T cells in localized non-small cell lung cancer. General study results and limits: Clonality of T cells reached its maximum in uninvolved adjacent lung, surpassing tumor.

With respect to this clone: Antigen: not known.

CDR3 length equals 16 residues. CDR1 is SGHDT and CDR2 is YYEEEE in the germline V gene. The V end was cut by 4 bases, the J end by 2 bases, with 17 bases between. Profiled with immunoSEQ multiplex PCR; TCRdb holds only in-frame clones, not every one. The table lists approximately 88,000 clones, roughly 91% of them singletons. The chain links TRBV5-6 to TRBJ2-3; D unclear. The TCR comes from a woman aged 35 to 70 with stage II squamous cell lung carcinoma. The material sequenced was PBMCs, taken before any cancer treatment. CDR3 sequence: CASSPHGVQPTDTQYF. For the CDR3, the DNA is TGTGCCAGCAGCCCCCATGGGGTTCAACCCACAGATACGCAGTATTTT.